The rows below give T cell receptor beta chains drawn from one sample of a study of T cells in Graves' hyperthyroidism and ophthalmopathy. TCRdb used MiXCR to reprocess the multiplex PCR reads, holding one entry per CDR3 protein. Of roughly 330,000 distinct CDR3 sequences in the sample, roughly 15% were seen once. The material sequenced was blood. All receptors come from a man aged 25 to 40 with Graves' hyperthyroidism. CDR3s include the opening cysteine and the closing phenylalanine or tryptophan. Fields, in order: clone size, D gene, CDR3 length, J gene, V gene, CDR3 DNA, CDR3 protein. D genes are given only for firm matches. Expanded clones are given a class, and other clones once, few, many or no size at all.

NA | TRBD2 | 14 | TRBJ2-1 | TRBV20-1 | TGCAGTGCTAGACCCCCCGGGACTAGCGGGAGTGAGTTCTTC | CSARPPGTSGSEFF
many | TRBD1 | 20 | TRBJ2-3 | TRBV28 | TGTGCCAGCAGTGGAAGACAGGGTCGGCGATATCAGGGCAGCACAGATACGCAGTATTTT | CASSGRQGRRYQGSTDTQYF
NA | NA | 13 | TRBJ1-2 | TRBV12-3/TRBV12-4 | TGTGCCAGCTCAGTCTCCGCTAACTATGGCTACACCTTC | CASSVSANYGYTF
NA | NA | 13 | TRBJ1-2 | TRBV20-1 | TGCAGTGCTAGCCTACAGGGAGGGTCGAGCTACACCTTC | CSASLQGGSSYTF
many | NA | 14 | TRBJ1-1 | TRBV7-9 | TGTGCCAGCAGCCCGACAAGCTTGAACACTGAAGCTTTCTTT | CASSPTSLNTEAFF
NA | TRBD2 | 15 | TRBJ2-1 | TRBV29-1 | TGCAGCGTTGAAGTGGGTAGCGGGAGTTACAATGAGCAGTTCTTC | CSVEVGSGSYNEQFF
many | TRBD1 | 15 | TRBJ1-1 | TRBV6-1 | TGTGCCAGCAGTGAAGAGGGGGCGGGATACGCTGAAGCTTTCTTT | CASSEEGAGYAEAFF
many | NA | 15 | TRBJ2-3 | TRBV9 | TGTGCCAGCAGCGTAGAGAGCCGATCCACAGATACGCAGTATTTT | CASSVESRSTDTQYF
NA | NA | 12 | TRBJ2-5 | TRBV19 | TGTGCCAGTAGTATAGTCGGAGGGGGCCAGTACTTC | CASSIVGGGQYF
many | NA | 12 | TRBJ1-2 | TRBV11-2 | TGTGCCAGCAGACAGGGTGGAGTTGGCTACACCTTC | CASRQGGVGYTF
few | NA | 13 | TRBJ2-1 | TRBV12-3/TRBV12-4 | TGTGCCAGCACCACCCCGGGACACCACGAGCAGTTCTTC | CASTTPGHHEQFF
few | NA | 16 | TRBJ1-3 | TRBV15 | TGTGCCACCAGCCTCAGCGGGACGCTCTCTGGAAACACCATATATTTT | CATSLSGTLSGNTIYF
few | NA | 15 | TRBJ2-3 | TRBV4-2 | TGTGCCAGCAGGCTCGGAGGGAAGGACGGTGATACGCAGTATTTT | CASRLGGKDGDTQYF